Included here is one T cell receptor beta chain sequence, with context. The data are from a study of technical replicates of blood from a few donors. TCRdb keeps only in-frame clones here, not all; method: immunoSEQ multiplex PCR. The table includes tens of thousands of clones, 95% to 97% detected once. The germline gives CDR1 GTSNPN, CDR2 SVGIG (reference sequence). The CDR3 covers 15 residues. J lost 2 bases, V lost 0 bases, and 7 bases had no gene match. V gene TRBV30 combines with J gene TRBJ2-7; TRBD2 agrees at 7 bases. The material sequenced was T cells isolated from PBMCs. The TCR sequence derives from a human donor in good health. The CDR3 loop reads CAWSVGASGPYEQYF. In DNA, the CDR3 is TGTGCCTGGAGTGTAGGGGCTAGCGGACCCTACGAGCAGTACTTC.